This TCR beta chain is from a study of blood T cell repertoires in COVID-19. Study at large: Samples representing acute and convalescent COVID-19 were sourced from the United States, Italy and Spain.

Germline CDR1 is MNHEY and CDR2 is SVGAGI. The CDR3 runs 13 residues. The germline V and J ends were trimmed by 5 bases and 4 bases, with 11 bases remaining between them. Sequenced by immunoSEQ multiplex PCR; TCRdb stores in-frame clones only, minus some. The sample has about 40,000 clones, 75% to 95% seen once. The sequenced sample consisted of peripheral blood. This sequence was found in an elderly woman with acute or convalescent COVID-19. The chain recombines TRBV6-5 with TRBJ1-1; unclear D gene. This CDR3 reads CASSMGRGTEAFF. DNA of the CDR3: TGTGCCAGCAGTATGGGCCGGGGCACTGAAGCTTTCTTT.